This TCR beta chain was recovered during a study of blood T cells in healthy people across ages. V lost 3 bases to trimming and J lost 0 bases, with 21 bases between them. CDR1 and CDR2 from the germline V gene are SGHTA and FQGNSA. The CDR3 has 18 amino acids. General study points: Unsorted PBMCs ruled out conclusive naive versus antigen-experienced comparison.

Then a second PCR, running roughly 7 to 12 cycles, was carried out with a sample-barcoded 5' primer and a J-beta primer mix. A template-switch adaptor with 12 random nucleotides tagged each cDNA molecule. TCRdb reprocessed the 5' RACE reads via MiXCR and lists one record per CDR3 protein. Of 910,000 or so distinct CDR3 sequences listed, roughly 51% are singletons. This clonotype was found a few times. The antigen remains unidentified. The sequence was obtained from a woman aged 55-70 years in good health. Sequencing was done on a sample of blood. The V call is TRBV7-2, the J call TRBJ2-7; a weak D match, TRBD2 (5 bases). DNA for the CDR3: TGTGCCAGCAGCTTTCGGGCTAGCTCCACATCAACCTCCTACGAGCAGTACTTC. Amino acid sequence: CASSFRASSTSTSYEQYF.